This TCR beta chain was sequenced for a study of liver allograft versus peripheral blood T cells. Study-level background: Liver transplant recipients had T cell receptor repertoires compared between transplanted liver and peripheral blood. Whole-study findings and limits: Differences were reported between the T cell receptor repertoires inside liver allografts and those that were detected in peripheral blood.

TCRdb called the reads again in MiXCR, with one record for every CDR3 protein. The data contain about 14,000 distinct CDR3 sequences, less than 20% of them seen just once; the ten biggest clones take up 1.5% to 2%. V gave up 5 bases and J gave up 7 bases; unmatched junction bases: 7. The CDR3 spans 15 residues. The germline gives CDR1 LGHNT, CDR2 FRNRAP. This clonotype has just a few counts. Its antigen is undetermined. The TCR was taken from a human patient who had a liver transplant. Among the T cells, some may be from the graft donor. V and J are TRBV12-5 and TRBJ2-1; 11 nucleotides agree with TRBD1. This chain's CDR3 is CASGAGQGVLNEQFF. As DNA, the CDR3 is TGTGCTAGTGGTGCGGGACAGGGGGTGTTGAATGAGCAGTTCTTC.